This TCR beta chain was captured by sequencing in a study of human T cells and chemical hapten exposure (dated by TCRdb to about 2021). The study in broad terms: For sensitization, 2% DPC in acetone was applied to a roughly 2 cm by roughly 2 cm area of upper inner arm skin. Throughout the roughly 25-week study period, patients were also given weekly therapeutic DPC doses on the scalp. Patch testing on the upper back used Finn chambers containing 0.01% DPC, with scoring done after 6 days according to International Contact Dermatitis Research Group standards. The mostly female patient cohort included alopecia areata with under or over 50% scalp involvement, alopecia totalis and alopecia universalis. Libraries were pooled for sequencing, and variation in per-sample TCR yields was attributed mainly to small differences in library volumes within the pool. The study tracked peripheral blood TCR repertoire changes in vivo during primary and secondary sensitization to the hapten diphenylcyclopropenone (DPC) in alopecia patients. Blood samples were taken from patients before sensitization (week 0) and at 2, 6 and about 24 weeks after DPC sensitization. Under 30 alopecia patients gave blood for TCR sequencing at one to four time points (pre-sensitization, 2, 6 and 24 weeks). General conclusions and limits of the study: Significantly more large CDR3 similarity clusters were formed by expanded TCRs than by pre-sensitization or healthy control sets, consistent with antigen-driven responses. Because all patients had alopecia, a presumed autoimmune disease, the immune response of the patients might differ from that of healthy individuals. Repeated subsampling changed both the strength of the expansion versus patch-test correlation and the threshold at which the correlation became significant. A positive correlation was found between the number of PT1 expanded TCRs and patch test score, with significance reached at thresholds 8, 16 and 32 but not 4. The number of TCRs above 1 in 1000 frequency did not change with DPC sensitization; there was no evidence of global repertoire structure alterations.

The sample's time point label, in plain terms: patch test 3, about 24 weeks after DPC sensitization. What the treatment or condition label conveys for this sample: therapeutic diphenylcyclopropenone sensitization with weekly scalp DPC. At every patch-test visit, the blood draw took place before the patch test was put on. To be eligible, patients had to be aged 18 to 70, diagnosed with alopecia and judged suitable for DPC therapy, while pregnant patients were excluded. Total RNA was isolated from unfractionated whole blood collected in Tempus Blood RNA tubes. The library was prepared using RACE. Instrument on record: NextSeq 500. During library preparation, unique molecular identifiers were attached to individual cDNA molecules so that TCRs could be counted quantitatively and reproducibly. Both TCR alpha and TCR beta chains were sequenced from each blood RNA sample. Under the source paper's analysis protocol: A median of about 87,000 TCRs per sample was observed, with a range of 23,224 to 690,600. V, J and CDR3 annotation of the TCR reads was carried out using the Decombinator software suite. To make PS versus PT1 abundance plots, every sample was subsampled to the same number of TCRs (28,000). TCRs were defined as expanded if absent before sensitization and observed at least eight times at the 2-week time point. TCRdb trimmed public reads at Q25 via fastp, called clones via MiXCR and kept in-frame beta chains. Under each unique CDR3 protein, matching rows form one entry showing the most common genes and DNA. It is TCRdb's table, rather than the study itself, that gives the V and J calls and clone size. This sample comprises approximately 160,000 distinct CDR3 sequences, around 30% of them detected only once. The leading ten clones occupy approximately 2.3% of the sample.

The germline V gene gives CDR1 as MNHEY and CDR2 as SVGEGT. The trim is 7 bases for V and 4 bases for J, with a gap of 13 bases between the germline ends. The CDR3 runs 13 amino acids, cysteine and phenylalanine included. Only CDR3 DNA is held: 39 bases, read in frame from base 1. About this clonotype itself: Its antigen is unknown. Base qualities are not at hand, and no much larger clone is one base apart.

The source is a woman between 18 and 30 years old with alopecia areata. Some clones in this sample may be carry-over from other donors' samples. Specimen: whole blood, collected in connection with sensitization to the hapten diphenylcyclopropenone (DPC). The V and J genes are TRBV6-2 or TRBV6-3 and TRBJ1-1; no D segment can be confidently identified. The bases are TGTGCCAGCATGAGGTCGGAGGCCACTGAAGCTTTCTTT. This sequence encodes CASMRSEATEAFF.